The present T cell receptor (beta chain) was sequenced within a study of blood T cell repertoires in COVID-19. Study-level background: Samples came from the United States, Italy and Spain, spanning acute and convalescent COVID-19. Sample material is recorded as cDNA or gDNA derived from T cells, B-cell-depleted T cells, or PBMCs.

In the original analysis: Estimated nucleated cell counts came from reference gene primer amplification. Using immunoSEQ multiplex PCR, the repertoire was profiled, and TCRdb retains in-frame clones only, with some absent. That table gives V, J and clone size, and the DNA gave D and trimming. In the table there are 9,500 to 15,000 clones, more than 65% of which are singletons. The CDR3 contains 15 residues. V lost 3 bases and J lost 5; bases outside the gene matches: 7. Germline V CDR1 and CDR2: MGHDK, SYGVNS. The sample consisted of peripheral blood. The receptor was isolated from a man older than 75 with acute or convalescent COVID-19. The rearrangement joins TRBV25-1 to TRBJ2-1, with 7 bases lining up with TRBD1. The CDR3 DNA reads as TGTGCCAGCAGTGATGAACAGGGGAATAACAATGAGCAGTTCTTC. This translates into CASSDEQGNNNEQFF.